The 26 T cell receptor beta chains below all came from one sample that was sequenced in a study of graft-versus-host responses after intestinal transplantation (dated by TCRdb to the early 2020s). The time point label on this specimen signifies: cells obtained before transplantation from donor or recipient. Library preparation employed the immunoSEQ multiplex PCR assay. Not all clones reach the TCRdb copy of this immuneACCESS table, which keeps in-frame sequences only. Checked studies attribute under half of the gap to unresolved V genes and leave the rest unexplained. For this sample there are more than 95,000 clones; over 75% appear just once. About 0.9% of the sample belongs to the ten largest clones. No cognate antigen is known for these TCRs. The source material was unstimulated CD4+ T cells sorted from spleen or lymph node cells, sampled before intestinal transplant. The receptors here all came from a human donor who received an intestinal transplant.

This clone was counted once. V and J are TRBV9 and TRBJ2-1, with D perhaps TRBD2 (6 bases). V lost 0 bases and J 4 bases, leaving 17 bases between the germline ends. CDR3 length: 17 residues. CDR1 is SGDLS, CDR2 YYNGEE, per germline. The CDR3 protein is CASSVGELAVSYNEQFF. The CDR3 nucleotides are TGTGCCAGCAGCGTAGGGGAACTAGCAGTTTCGTACAATGAGCAGTTCTTC.

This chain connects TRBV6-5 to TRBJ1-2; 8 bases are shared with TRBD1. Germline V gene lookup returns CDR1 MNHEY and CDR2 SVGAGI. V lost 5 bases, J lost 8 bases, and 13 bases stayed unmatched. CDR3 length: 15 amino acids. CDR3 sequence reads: CASSPRQGRLGGYTF. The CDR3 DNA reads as TGTGCCAGCAGTCCTCGACAGGGGCGCTTGGGCGGCTACACCTTC.

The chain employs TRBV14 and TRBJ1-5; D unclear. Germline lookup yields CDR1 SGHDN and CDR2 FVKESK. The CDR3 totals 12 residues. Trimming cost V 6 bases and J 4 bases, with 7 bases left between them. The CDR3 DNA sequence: TGTGCCAGCAGACCAGATAATCAGCCCCAGCATTTT. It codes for CASRPDNQPQHF.

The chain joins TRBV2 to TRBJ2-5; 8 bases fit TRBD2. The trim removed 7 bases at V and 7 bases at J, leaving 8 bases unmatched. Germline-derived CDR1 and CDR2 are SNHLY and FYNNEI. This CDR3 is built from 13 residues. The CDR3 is CASNPGLGGTQYF. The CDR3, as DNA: TGTGCCAGCAACCCGGGACTAGGTGGGACCCAGTACTTC.

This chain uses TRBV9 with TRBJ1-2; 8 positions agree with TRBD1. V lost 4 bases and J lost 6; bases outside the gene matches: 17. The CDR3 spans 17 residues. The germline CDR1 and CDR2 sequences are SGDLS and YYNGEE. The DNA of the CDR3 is TGTGCCAGCAGCCGCTCAAACCGGGGGACAGGCTCAAATGGCTACACCTTC. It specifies CASSRSNRGTGSNGYTF.

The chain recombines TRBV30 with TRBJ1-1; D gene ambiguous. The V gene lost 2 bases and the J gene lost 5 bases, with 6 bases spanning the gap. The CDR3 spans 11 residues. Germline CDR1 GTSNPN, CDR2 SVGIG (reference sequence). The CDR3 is CAWSSWTEAFF. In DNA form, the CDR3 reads TGTGCCTGGAGTTCGTGGACTGAAGCTTTCTTT.

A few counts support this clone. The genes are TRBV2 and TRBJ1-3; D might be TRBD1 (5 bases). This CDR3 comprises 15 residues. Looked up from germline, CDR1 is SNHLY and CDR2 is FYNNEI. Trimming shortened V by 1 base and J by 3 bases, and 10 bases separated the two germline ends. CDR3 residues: CASSEGRVNGNTIYF. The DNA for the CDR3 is TGTGCCAGCAGTGAAGGCAGGGTTAATGGAAACACCATATATTTT.

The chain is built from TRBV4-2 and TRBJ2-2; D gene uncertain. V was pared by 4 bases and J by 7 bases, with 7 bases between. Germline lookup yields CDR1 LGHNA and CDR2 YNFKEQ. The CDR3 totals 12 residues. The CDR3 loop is CASSLPYGELFF. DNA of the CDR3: TGTGCCAGCAGCCTCCCTTACGGGGAGCTGTTTTTT.

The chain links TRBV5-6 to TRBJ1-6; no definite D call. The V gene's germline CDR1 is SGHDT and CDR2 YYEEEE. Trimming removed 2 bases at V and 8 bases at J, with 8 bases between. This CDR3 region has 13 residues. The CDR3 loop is CASSFTPYSPLHF. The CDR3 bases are TGTGCCAGCAGCTTTACCCCGTATTCACCCCTCCACTTT. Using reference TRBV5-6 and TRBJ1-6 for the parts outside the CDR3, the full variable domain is DAGVTQSPTHLIKTRGQQVTLRCSPKSGHDTVSWYQQALGQGPQFIFQYYEEEERQRGNFPDRFSGHQFPNYSSELNVNALLLGDSALYLCASSFTPYSPLHFGNGTRLTVT.

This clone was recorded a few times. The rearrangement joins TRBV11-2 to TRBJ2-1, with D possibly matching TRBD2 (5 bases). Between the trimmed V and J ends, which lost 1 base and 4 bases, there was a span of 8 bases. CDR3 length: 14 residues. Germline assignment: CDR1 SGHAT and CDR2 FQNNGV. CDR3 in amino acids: CASSLGLAYNEQFF. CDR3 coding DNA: TGTGCCAGCAGCTTAGGGCTAGCTTACAATGAGCAGTTCTTC.

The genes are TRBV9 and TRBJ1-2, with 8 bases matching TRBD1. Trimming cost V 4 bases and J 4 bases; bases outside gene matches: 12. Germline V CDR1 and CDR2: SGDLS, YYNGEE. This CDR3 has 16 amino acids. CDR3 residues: CASSRSQGARIYGYTF. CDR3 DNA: TGTGCCAGCAGCCGAAGCCAGGGGGCGCGCATCTATGGCTACACCTTC.

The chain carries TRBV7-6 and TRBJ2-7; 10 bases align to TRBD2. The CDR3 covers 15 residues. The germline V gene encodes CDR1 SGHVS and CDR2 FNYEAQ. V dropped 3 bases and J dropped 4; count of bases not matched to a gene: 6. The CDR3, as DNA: TGTGCCAGCAGCTTGAGAGCGGGGGGGCCTTACGAGCAGTACTTC. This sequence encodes CASSLRAGGPYEQYF.

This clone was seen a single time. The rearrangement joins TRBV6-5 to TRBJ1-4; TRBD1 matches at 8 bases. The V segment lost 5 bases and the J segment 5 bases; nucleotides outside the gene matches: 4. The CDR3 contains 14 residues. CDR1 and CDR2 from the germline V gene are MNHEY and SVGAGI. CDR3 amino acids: CASSEDRVNEKLFF. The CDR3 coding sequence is TGTGCCAGCAGTGAGGACAGGGTAAATGAAAAACTGTTTTTT.

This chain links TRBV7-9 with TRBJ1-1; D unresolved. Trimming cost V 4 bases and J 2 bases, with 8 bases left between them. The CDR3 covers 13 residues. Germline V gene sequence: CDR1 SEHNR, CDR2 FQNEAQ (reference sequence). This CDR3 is CASSSQTNTEAFF. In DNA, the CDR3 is TGTGCCAGCAGCTCACAGACCAACACTGAAGCTTTCTTT.

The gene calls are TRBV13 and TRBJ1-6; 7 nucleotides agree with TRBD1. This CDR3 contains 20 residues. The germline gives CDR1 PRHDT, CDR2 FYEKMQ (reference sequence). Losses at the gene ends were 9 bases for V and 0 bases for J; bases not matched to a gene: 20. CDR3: CARRIPKGALGSSYNSPLHF. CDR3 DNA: TGTGCCAGACGAATCCCAAAGGGGGCGCTGGGAAGCTCCTATAATTCACCCCTCCACTTT.

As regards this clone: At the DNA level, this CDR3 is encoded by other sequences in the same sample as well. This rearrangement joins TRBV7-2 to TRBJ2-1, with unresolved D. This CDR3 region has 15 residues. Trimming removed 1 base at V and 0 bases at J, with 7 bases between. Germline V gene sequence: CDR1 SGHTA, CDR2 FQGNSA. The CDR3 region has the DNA TGTGCCAGCAGCTTAGTTGCTGGCTCCTACAATGAGCAGTTCTTC. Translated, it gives CASSLVAGSYNEQFF.

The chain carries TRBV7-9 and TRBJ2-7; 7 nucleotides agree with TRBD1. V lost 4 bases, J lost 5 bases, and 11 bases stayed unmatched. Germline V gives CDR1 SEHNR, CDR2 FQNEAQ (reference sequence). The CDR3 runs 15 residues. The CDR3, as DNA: TGTGCCAGCAGCTCACTGGAGACAGGGTACCACGAGCAGTACTTC. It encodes CASSSLETGYHEQYF. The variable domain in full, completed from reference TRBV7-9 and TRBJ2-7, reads DTGVSQNPRHKITKRGQNVTFRCDPISEHNRLYWYRQTLGQGPEFLTYFQNEAQLEKSRLLSDRFSAERPKGSFSTLEIQRTEQGDSAMYLCASSSLETGYHEQYFGPGTRLTVT.

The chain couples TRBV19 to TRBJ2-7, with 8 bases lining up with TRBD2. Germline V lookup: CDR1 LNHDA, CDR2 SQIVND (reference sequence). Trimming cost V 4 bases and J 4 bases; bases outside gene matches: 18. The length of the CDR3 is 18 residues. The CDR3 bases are TGTGCCAGTAGTACATCGCCCCAAACTAGCGGAAACCCATACGAGCAGTACTTC. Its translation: CASSTSPQTSGNPYEQYF.

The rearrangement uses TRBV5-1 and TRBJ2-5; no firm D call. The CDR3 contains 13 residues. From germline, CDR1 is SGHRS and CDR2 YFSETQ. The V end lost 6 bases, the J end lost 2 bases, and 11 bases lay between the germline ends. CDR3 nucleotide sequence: TGCGCCAGCACCCCGTCCAGGCAAGAGACCCAGTACTTC. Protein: CASTPSRQETQYF.

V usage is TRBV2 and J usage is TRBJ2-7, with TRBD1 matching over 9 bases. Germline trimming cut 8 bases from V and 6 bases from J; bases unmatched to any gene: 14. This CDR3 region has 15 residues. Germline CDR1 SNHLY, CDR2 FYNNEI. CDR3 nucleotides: TGTGCCAGCCGCCGCCGGGACAGGGTTTTTGCCGAGCAGTACTTC. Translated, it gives CASRRRDRVFAEQYF.

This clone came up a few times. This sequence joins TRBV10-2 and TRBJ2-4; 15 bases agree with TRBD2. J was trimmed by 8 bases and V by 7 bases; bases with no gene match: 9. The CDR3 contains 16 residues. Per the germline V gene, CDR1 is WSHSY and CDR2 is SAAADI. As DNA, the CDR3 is TGCGCCAGCACCGATGGACTAGCGGGAGGGGCGGACATTCAGTACTTC. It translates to CASTDGLAGGADIQYF.

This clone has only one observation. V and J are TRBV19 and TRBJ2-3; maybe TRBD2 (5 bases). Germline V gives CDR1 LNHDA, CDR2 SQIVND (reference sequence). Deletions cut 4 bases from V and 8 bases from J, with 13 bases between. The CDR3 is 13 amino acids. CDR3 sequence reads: CASSNLPEGTQYF. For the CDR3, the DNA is TGTGCCAGTAGTAACCTTCCTGAGGGTACGCAGTATTTT.

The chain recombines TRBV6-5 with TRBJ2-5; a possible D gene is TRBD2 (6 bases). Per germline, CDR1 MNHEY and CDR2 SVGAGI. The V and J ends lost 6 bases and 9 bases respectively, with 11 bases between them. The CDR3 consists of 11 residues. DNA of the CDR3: TGTGCCAGCAGGTCTAGACTAGCCCAGTACTTC. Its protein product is CASRSRLAQYF.

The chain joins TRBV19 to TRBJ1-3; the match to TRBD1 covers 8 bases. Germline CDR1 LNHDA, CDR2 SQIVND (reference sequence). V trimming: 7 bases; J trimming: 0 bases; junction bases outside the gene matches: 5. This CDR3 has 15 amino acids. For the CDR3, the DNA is TGTGCCAGTACCGTGGACAGGGACTCTGGAAACACCATATATTTT. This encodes CASTVDRDSGNTIYF.

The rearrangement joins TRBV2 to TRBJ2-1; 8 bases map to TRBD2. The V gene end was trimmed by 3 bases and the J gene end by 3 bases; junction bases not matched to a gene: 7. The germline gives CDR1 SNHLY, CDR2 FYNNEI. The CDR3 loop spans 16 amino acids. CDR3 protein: CASSDPAGLDYNEQFF. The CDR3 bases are TGTGCCAGCAGTGATCCCGCGGGACTAGACTACAATGAGCAGTTCTTC.

The CDR3: CASSDYLGEQYF. The CDR3 DNA is TGCGCCAGCAGTGACTACCTCGGCGAGCAGTACTTC. The gene calls are TRBV10-1 and TRBJ2-7, with unresolved D. With 3 bases removed from V and 6 bases from J, the gap between germline ends came to 9 bases. This CDR3 has 12 amino acids. Germline loops: CDR1 WNHNN, CDR2 SYGVQD (reference sequence).